The next 6 T cell receptor beta chains were all read from a single sample in a study of blood T cell repertoires in COVID-19. Clones were sequenced by immunoSEQ multiplex PCR, and TCRdb holds only the in-frame ones, with some missing. The sample lists some 50,000 clones, about three quarters occurring once. The sequencing input was peripheral blood. Receptor source: a human donor with active or convalescent COVID-19. The donor label of this sample is uncertain.

The rearrangement links TRBV21-1 to TRBJ2-1; TRBD1 is the table's D call, not checked against the DNA. TRBV21-1 is assigned pseudogene status. The CDR3 is 15 residues long. As DNA, the CDR3 is TGTGCCAGCATCTCATCGGACAGGTTTTACAATGAGCAGTTCTTC. It specifies CASISSDRFYNEQFF.

The chain combines TRBV5-4 with TRBJ2-7, with TRBD1 identical over 7 bases. With V trimmed by 1 base and J by 1 base, 5 bases remained unmatched. In germline, CDR1 is SGHNT, CDR2 YYREEE (reference sequence). The CDR3 extends over 15 amino acids. This CDR3 is CASSLRAGGSYEQYF. Here the CDR3 DNA reads TGTGCCAGCAGCTTGCGGGCAGGGGGTTCCTACGAGCAGTACTTC.

CDR3 protein: CASRRQGTGNTIYF. The CDR3 nucleotides read TGTGCCAGCAGGAGACAGGGAACTGGAAACACCATATATTTT. This chain connects TRBV5-6 to TRBJ1-3; 7 bases agree with TRBD1. The V and J ends lost 5 bases and 2 bases, in that order; junction bases with no gene match: 4. The CDR3 runs to 14 residues. The germline V gene has CDR1 SGHDT and CDR2 YYEEEE.

This sequence joins TRBV15 and TRBJ2-7, with D perhaps matching TRBD1 (5 bases). Trimming left V 0 bases short and J 3 bases short, with 18 bases between. This CDR3 has 17 residues. Germline CDR1 reads LNHNV; CDR2 reads YYDKDF (reference sequence). The chain's CDR3 is CATSREAAGKGFYEQYF. As DNA, the CDR3 is TGTGCCACCAGCAGAGAGGCGGCAGGGAAAGGGTTCTACGAGCAGTACTTC.

In this sample, this clone turned up a few times. The chain uses TRBV5-4 and TRBJ2-7; 13 nucleotides line up with TRBD2. Germline loops: CDR1 SGHNT, CDR2 YYREEE (reference sequence). Losses at the gene ends were 4 bases for V and 2 bases for J; bases not matched to a gene: 6. This CDR3 is 16 amino acids long. The CDR3 DNA sequence: TGTGCCAGCAGCCGAGGGGGACTAGCGGGAACCTACGAGCAGTACTTC. Translation gives CASSRGGLAGTYEQYF.

This rearrangement joins TRBV25-1 to TRBJ2-2; the D gene is possibly TRBD2 (6 bases). The CDR3 sequence is 12 residues long. Trimming pared 8 bases from V and 8 bases from J, leaving 12 bases between. From germline, CDR1 is MGHDK and CDR2 SYGVNS. The CDR3 region is CASWPGGGELFF. The CDR3 DNA follows: TGTGCCAGCTGGCCCGGGGGTGGGGAGCTGTTTTTT.